Below, 3 T cell receptor beta chains from the same sample are listed, as sequenced in a study of CD8 T cells in Susac syndrome. RNA totalling roughly 0.45 to 1 ug underwent reverse transcription with random hexamers. TCRdb ran MiXCR on the immunoSEQ multiplex PCR reads and lists one entry per CDR3 protein. The table shows 150,000 to 200,000 distinct CDR3 sequences, with roughly nine tenths occurring only once. The specimen was CD4+ T cells from PBMCs. These receptors originate from a human donor with Susac syndrome.

The chain combines TRBV2 with TRBJ1-2; D is unresolved. Germline CDR1 SNHLY, CDR2 FYNNEI. V was pared by 1 base and J by 11 bases, with 8 bases between. The CDR3 contains 11 residues. The CDR3 region has the DNA TGTGCCAGCAGTGAAGGGGGATTGTACACCTTC. Translation: CASSEGGLYTF.

The chain employs TRBV12-3 or TRBV12-4 and TRBJ1-2; a weak D match, TRBD1 (5 bases). V was cut by 7 bases and J by 8 bases, with 17 bases left in between. The CDR3 has 13 amino acids. The CDR3: CASNLAGFRGYTF. The CDR3 DNA follows: TGTGCCAGCAATCTCGCAGGGTTTAGAGGCTACACCTTC.

The rearrangement links TRBV2 to TRBJ2-7, with D tentatively TRBD1 (6 bases). V lost 8 bases, J lost 2 bases, and 13 bases lay in between. The CDR3 runs to 13 residues. CDR1 and CDR2 (germline): SNHLY, FYNNEI. The CDR3 coding sequence is TGTGCCAGCGGCTCCGGACAGCCCTACGAGCAGTACTTC. Amino acids: CASGSGQPYEQYF. Based on the CDR3 plus reference TRBV2 and TRBJ2-7, the full variable domain is EPEVTQTPSHQVTQMGQEVILRCVPISNHLYFYWYRQILGQKVEFLVSFYNNEISEKSEIFDDQFSVERPDGSNFTLKIRSTKLEDSAMYFCASGSGQPYEQYFGPGTRLTVT.